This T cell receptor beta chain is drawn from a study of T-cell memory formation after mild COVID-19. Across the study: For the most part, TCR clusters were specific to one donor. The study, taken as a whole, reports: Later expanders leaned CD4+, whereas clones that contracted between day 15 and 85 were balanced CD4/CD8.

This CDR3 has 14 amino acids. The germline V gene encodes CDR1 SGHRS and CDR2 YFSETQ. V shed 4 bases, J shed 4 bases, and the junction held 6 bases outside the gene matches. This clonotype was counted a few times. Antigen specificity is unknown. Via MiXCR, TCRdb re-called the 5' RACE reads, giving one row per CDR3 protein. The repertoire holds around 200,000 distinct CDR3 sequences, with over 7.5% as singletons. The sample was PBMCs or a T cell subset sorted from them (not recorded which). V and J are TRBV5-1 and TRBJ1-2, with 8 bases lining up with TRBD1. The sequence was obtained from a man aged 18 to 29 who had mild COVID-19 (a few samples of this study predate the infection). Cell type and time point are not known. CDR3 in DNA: TGCGCCAGCAGCCTTACGGACAGGGCCTATGGCTACACCTTC. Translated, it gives CASSLTDRAYGYTF.